The next 5 T cell receptor beta chains were all read from a single sample in a study of glioma-infiltrating T cells after dendritic cell vaccination. Assay: immunoSEQ multiplex PCR; the TCRdb copy retains only in-frame clones and omits some. The sample records around 2,200 clones, 70% to 80% being singletons. As for time point: after dendritic cell vaccination, including at tumor progression/relapse. Dendritic cells derived from monocytes and pulsed with autologous tumor lysate formed the vaccine. Specimen: tumor tissue, collected after dendritic cell vaccination. These receptors were taken from a human donor with glioblastoma.

This sequence joins TRBV11-2 and TRBJ2-7; TRBD1 matches 9 bases. The CDR3 is made up of 16 amino acids. CDR1 SGHAT and CDR2 FQNNGV come from the germline V gene. J gave up 0 bases and V 2 bases, and 5 bases lay outside the gene matches. The CDR3: CASSLFTGQGSYEQYF. The CDR3 nucleotides read TGTGCCAGCAGCTTATTCACGGGACAGGGCTCCTACGAGCAGTACTTC.

V gene TRBV29-1 combines with J gene TRBJ1-2; D is unresolved. The CDR3 is 13 residues long. The V and J ends lost 4 bases and 3 bases respectively, with 12 bases between them. Germline CDR1 reads SQVTM; CDR2 reads ANQGSEA. For the CDR3, the DNA is TGCAGCGTTGTTGACCCAGGTTACTATGGCTACACCTTC. Residues: CSVVDPGYYGYTF.

The chain carries TRBV5-4 and TRBJ2-2, with a possible D match to TRBD2 (6 bases). The CDR3 totals 16 residues. V dropped 3 bases and J dropped 5 bases, with 17 bases sitting between them. Germline CDR1 reads SGHNT; CDR2 reads YYREEE (reference sequence). CDR3 nucleotides: TGTGCCAGCAGCTCCCCGGGGGTCACTTTAACCGGGGAGCTGTTTTTT. Translating it yields CASSSPGVTLTGELFF.

This clone occurred once. The J gene is TRBJ2-3, the V gene TRBV4-3, with 7 bases aligning to TRBD2. Germline-derived CDR1 and CDR2 are LGHNA and YSLEER. Germline trimming cut 0 bases from V and 3 bases from J; bases unmatched to any gene: 3. This CDR3 comprises 15 residues. CDR3: CASSQEWRETDTQYF. The CDR3, as DNA: TGCGCCAGCAGCCAAGAATGGCGGGAGACAGATACGCAGTATTTT.

The chain employs TRBV7-3 and TRBJ2-7; TRBD1 might be the D (6 bases). Germline V gene lookup returns CDR1 SGHTA and CDR2 FQGTGA. This CDR3 is built from 14 residues. The ends were cut back, 3 bases at V and 5 bases at J, with 14 bases in the middle. CDR3 region: CASSFQPAGDEQYF. Written as DNA, the CDR3 is TGTGCCAGCAGCTTCCAGCCGGCAGGGGACGAGCAGTACTTC. Combining the CDR3 with reference TRBV7-3 and TRBJ2-7 gives the whole variable domain GAGVSQTPSNKVTEKGKYVELRCDPISGHTALYWYRQSLGQGPEFLIYFQGTGAADDSGLPNDRFFAVRPEGSVSTLKIQRTERGDSAVYLCASSFQPAGDEQYFGPGTRLTVT.